This TCR beta chain stems from a study of CD4 and CD8 cells across lung adenocarcinoma regions. TCRdb re-called the PCR reads through MiXCR, storing one row per CDR3 protein. The profile shows about 2,400 distinct CDR3 sequences, 67% of them singletons. The V end lost 3 bases, the J end lost 3 bases, and 9 bases lay between the germline ends. This CDR3 contains 14 residues. Germline V gene data show CDR1 as SGHRS and CDR2 as YFSETQ. This clonotype was sampled from a female donor with lung adenocarcinoma. The CD4 and CD8 labels of this study may be unreliable. The J gene is TRBJ2-2, the V gene TRBV5-1; no clear D. The sample taken for sequencing was CD4+ T cells from the center of a lung tumor. CDR3 protein: CASSSTPYTGELFF. The CDR3 DNA reads TGCGCCAGCAGCTCGACACCTTACACCGGGGAGCTGTTTTTT.